The rows below give T cell receptor beta chains drawn from one sample of a study of Graves' ophthalmopathy and Graves' hyperthyroidism. Using its own MiXCR run on the multiplex PCR reads, TCRdb lists one record per CDR3 protein. Of some 240,000 distinct CDR3 sequences in the sample, 45% to 55% were seen once. The sample consisted of peripheral blood. The origin of the receptors is an adult man with Graves' ophthalmopathy. Both conserved end residues are part of each CDR3. D genes are given only for firm matches. Clone size is stated in some rows and not others, as once, few, many or a class when expanded.

j_gene,d_gene,abundance,v_gene,CDR3aa,CDR3nt
TRBJ1-2,NA,many,TRBV7-9,CASSPRTGSYGYTF,TGTGCCAGCAGCCCTCGGACCGGGAGCTATGGCTACACCTTC
TRBJ1-6,TRBD1,few,TRBV9,CASSPGTGGGSPLHF,TGTGCCAGCAGCCCCGGGACAGGTGGGGGTTCACCCCTCCACTTT
TRBJ1-4,TRBD1,many,TRBV12-3/TRBV12-4,CASSVQGADEKLFF,TGTGCCAGCAGTGTACAGGGGGCAGATGAAAAACTGTTTTTT
TRBJ2-2,NA,NA,TRBV5-5,CASSLLPIDGNTGELFF,TGTGCCAGCAGCTTGCTCCCCATAGACGGGAACACCGGGGAGCTGTTTTTT
TRBJ1-2,TRBD1,many,TRBV20-1,CSAKQGAGYGYTF,TGCAGTGCCAAACAGGGGGCAGGCTATGGCTACACCTTC
TRBJ1-1,NA,few,TRBV20-1,CSARGGSLNTEAFF,TGCAGTGCTAGAGGTGGCAGTTTGAACACTGAAGCTTTCTTT
TRBJ1-5,NA,NA,TRBV2,CASNAGTRDQPQHF,TGTGCCAGCAACGCCGGGACGCGAGATCAGCCCCAGCATTTT
TRBJ2-5,TRBD1,NA,TRBV15,CATSRDYGTGYQETQNF,TGTGCCACCAGCAGAGATTATGGGACAGGCTACCAAGAGACCCAGAACTTC
TRBJ2-7,NA,NA,TRBV20-1,CSARDLDSYEQYF,TGCAGTGCTAGAGATTTGGACAGCTACGAGCAGTACTTC
TRBJ2-3,TRBD2,NA,TRBV7-9,CASRQLAGEGHTQYF,TGTGCCAGCAGACAACTAGCGGGAGAAGGACATACGCAGTATTTT
TRBJ1-5,TRBD1,NA,TRBV10-3,CAISPTGEYQPQHF,TGTGCCATCAGCCCGACAGGGGAATATCAGCCCCAGCATTTT
TRBJ2-6,NA,NA,TRBV11-1,CASSSPGTRNVLTF,TGTGCCAGCAGCTCCCCCGGGACTCGCAACGTCCTGACTTTC
TRBJ2-7,TRBD1,few,TRBV7-2,CASSSISGQGRYEQYF,TGTGCCAGCAGCTCTATATCAGGACAGGGACGGTACGAGCAGTACTTC
TRBJ1-3,NA,NA,TRBV15,CATSRGADSSGNTIYF,TGTGCCACCAGCAGAGGAGCGGACTCCTCTGGAAACACCATATATTTT
TRBJ1-5,NA,NA,TRBV10-1,CASSSGVTLADQPQHF,TGCGCCAGCAGTTCTGGCGTGACCTTAGCGGATCAGCCCCAGCATTTT
TRBJ1-6,NA,NA,TRBV11-2,CASSFRPGNSPLHF,TGTGCCAGCAGCTTTCGCCCGGGGAATTCACCCCTCCACTTT
TRBJ1-4,NA,few,TRBV29-1,CSGLTGRAEKLFF,TGCAGCGGCCTAACAGGGCGAGCTGAAAAACTGTTTTTT
TRBJ1-1,TRBD1,NA,TRBV6-1,CASSTGGAGTEAFF,TGTGCCAGCAGTACAGGGGGCGCGGGCACTGAAGCTTTCTTT
TRBJ1-6,NA,few,TRBV20-1,CSARWGGSPLHF,TGCAGTGCTAGGTGGGGAGGTTCACCCCTCCACTTT
TRBJ2-5,NA,NA,TRBV28,CASSPDLQETQYF,TGTGCCAGCAGCCCGGACCTCCAAGAGACCCAGTACTTC
TRBJ2-7,NA,NA,TRBV29-1,CSVGRSSYEQYF,TGCAGCGTTGGACGGAGCTCCTACGAGCAGTACTTC
TRBJ1-4,NA,NA,TRBV11-2,CASSFMRAEKLFF,TGTGCCAGCAGCTTCATGAGGGCAGAAAAACTGTTTTTT
TRBJ2-2,TRBD1,many,TRBV25-1,CASSDIRQGANTGELFF,TGTGCCAGCAGTGATATACGACAGGGAGCGAACACCGGGGAGCTGTTTTTT
TRBJ1-2,NA,NA,TRBV9,CASSVALVGYGYTF,TGTGCCAGCAGCGTAGCTTTGGTGGGCTATGGCTACACCTTC
TRBJ2-6,NA,NA,TRBV7-6,CASSLESLGAGANVLTF,TGTGCCAGCAGCTTAGAGTCACTGGGAGCTGGGGCCAACGTCCTGACTTTC
TRBJ1-2,TRBD1,many,TRBV5-1,CASSLGQGIYGYTF,TGCGCCAGCAGCTTGGGACAGGGGATCTATGGCTACACCTTC
TRBJ1-1,TRBD1,NA,TRBV10-3,CAISESHRGLDTEAFF,TGTGCCATCAGTGAGTCCCACAGGGGGCTAGACACTGAAGCTTTCTTT
TRBJ2-7,NA,many,TRBV7-9,CASSPVGPYYEQYF,TGTGCCAGCAGCCCCGTTGGTCCATACTACGAGCAGTACTTC
TRBJ1-5,TRBD1,NA,TRBV12-3/TRBV12-4,CASSSSGQGEETQHF,TGTGCCAGCAGTTCCTCGGGACAGGGGGAAGAGACCCAGCATTTT
TRBJ1-2,NA,NA,TRBV5-4,CASSLNGQEGDYGYTF,TGTGCCAGCAGCTTGAATGGTCAGGAGGGGGACTATGGCTACACCTTC
TRBJ1-6,NA,few,TRBV28,CASSPRGEGSPLHF,TGTGCCAGCAGCCCTCGGGGGGAGGGGTCACCCCTCCACTTT
TRBJ2-5,NA,NA,TRBV12-3/TRBV12-4,CASSQGRSETRYF,TGTGCCAGCAGCCAGGGCAGGTCGGAGACCCGGTACTTC
TRBJ1-5,NA,many,TRBV7-9,CASSLEGFQPQHF,TGTGCCAGCAGCTTAGAAGGATTTCAGCCCCAGCATTTT
TRBJ2-5,NA,few,TRBV29-1,CSVEGGRGQETQYF,TGCAGCGTTGAAGGGGGGAGAGGTCAGGAGACCCAGTACTTC
TRBJ1-4,NA,NA,TRBV24-1,CATSALDSRNEKLFF,TGTGCCACCAGTGCCCTGGACAGTAGAAATGAAAAACTGTTTTTT
TRBJ2-7,NA,NA,TRBV20-1,CSARDVGESSYEQYF,TGCAGTGCTAGAGATGTGGGGGAGTCCTCCTACGAGCAGTACTTC
TRBJ1-3,TRBD1,NA,TRBV12-3/TRBV12-4,CASSLVGTVGNTIYF,TGTGCCAGCAGTTTAGTGGGGACAGTTGGAAACACCATATATTTT
TRBJ1-1,TRBD1,NA,TRBV19,CASNKDRGEQTEAFF,TGTGCCAGTAATAAGGACAGGGGGGAGCAAACTGAAGCTTTCTTT
TRBJ1-1,NA,few,TRBV7-3,CASSNHRNTEAFF,TGTGCCAGCAGCAACCACAGGAACACTGAAGCTTTCTTT
TRBJ1-4,NA,NA,TRBV29-1,CSVTLGTATNEKLFF,TGCAGCGTGACCCTGGGGACCGCAACTAATGAAAAACTGTTTTTT
TRBJ1-5,NA,few,TRBV2,CASSDVGSLEGNQPQHF,TGTGCCAGCAGTGACGTCGGAAGCCTGGAGGGCAATCAGCCCCAGCATTTT